The present entry profiles one T cell receptor beta chain with its context. Its specificity is unknown. Clones were sequenced by immunoSEQ multiplex PCR, and TCRdb holds only the in-frame ones, with some missing. The repertoire consists of millions of clones, with 85% to 95% occurring once and the leading ten covering about 0.41%. The record originates from a study of shared clonotypes between healthy human individuals. Broader study findings: It was anticipated that sequencing depth would influence how many clonotypes donors shared.

The CDR3 runs 14 residues. Germline lookup yields CDR1 ENHRY and CDR2 SYGVKD. The V and J ends lost 0 bases and 7 bases respectively, with 13 bases between them. This receptor was taken from a man aged 18 to 29 in good health. Some clones in this sample may be carry-over from other donors' samples. This rearrangement joins TRBV10-3 to TRBJ2-7; D unclear. Specimen: naive CD4+ T cells from PBMCs. Sample subset: CD45RA+ positively selected. CDR3 protein: CAISESPGVQEQYF. DNA for the CDR3: TGTGCCATCAGTGAGTCCCCCGGCGTACAAGAGCAGTACTTC.